This TCR beta chain is from a study of T cell responses to AZD1222 COVID-19 vaccine. Here immunoSEQ multiplex PCR was the method, and the copy in TCRdb shows in-frame clones only, minus some. The data contain tens of thousands of clones, roughly 91% of them singletons. The count of this clone is one. Its target is not known. General study findings and limits: Vaccine-associated CD4 TCRs ranged over spike, dominating at 160-218 and 743-854. Seropositive at baseline were only 5 or 6 AZD1222 recipients.

The specimen was peripheral blood, collected 28 days after the second AZD1222 dose. The source is an adult who received the AZD1222 COVID-19 vaccine.

CDR3 DNA: TGTGCCAGCAGCTTGGGCAGGGCGCCTGAAGCTTTCTTT. This codes for CASSLGRAPEAFF. The rearrangement links TRBV5-6 to TRBJ1-1; a weak D match, TRBD1 (5 bases). The germline V gene encodes CDR1 SGHDT and CDR2 YYEEEE. The CDR3 consists of 13 residues. The V gene lost 0 bases and the J gene lost 6 bases, with 9 bases spanning the gap.